The sequence of this T cell receptor beta chain was determined in a study of T cell repertoires in cytomegalovirus infection. Study context: Carrying CMV and the relevant HLA type showed in public TCR beta signatures. Whole-study results and caveats: Adding up the frequency of public TCR beta families identified people who carried CMV plus the relevant HLA. Within the response measured ex vivo, HLA-C-restricted CMV-specific TCR beta clonotypes were dominant.

Trimming took 3 bases from V and 0 from J, leaving 8 bases between them. Germline CDR1 is SGHVS and CDR2 is FQNEAQ. CDR3 length equals 14 residues. Points on this clonotype: The target antigen is unknown.

TCRdb reprocessed the reads via MiXCR and lists one record per CDR3 protein. The sample records hundreds of thousands of distinct CDR3 sequences, more than 40% being singletons. This sample comprised cultured PBMCs, obtained from culture after CMV antigen stimulation. This receptor was identified in a human donor in good health (CMV status not recorded). Some clones in this sample may be carry-over from other donors' samples. The gene calls are TRBV7-8 and TRBJ1-1, with D hard to call. CDR3 sequence (DNA): TGTGCCAGCAGCTTGCAAAGGGTGAACACTGAAGCTTTCTTT. Translation: CASSLQRVNTEAFF.